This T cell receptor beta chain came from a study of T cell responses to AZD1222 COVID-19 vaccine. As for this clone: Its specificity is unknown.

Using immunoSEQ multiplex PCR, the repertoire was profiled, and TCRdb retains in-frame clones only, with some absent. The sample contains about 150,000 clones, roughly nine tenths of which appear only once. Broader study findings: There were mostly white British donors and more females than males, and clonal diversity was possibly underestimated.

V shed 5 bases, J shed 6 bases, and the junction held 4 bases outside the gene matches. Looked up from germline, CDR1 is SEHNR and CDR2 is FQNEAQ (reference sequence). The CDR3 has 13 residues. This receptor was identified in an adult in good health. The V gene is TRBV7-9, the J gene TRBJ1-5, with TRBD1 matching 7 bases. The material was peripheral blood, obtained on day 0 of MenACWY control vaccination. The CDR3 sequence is CASSQGGSQPQHF. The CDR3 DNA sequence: TGTGCCAGCAGCCAGGGGGGGAGTCAGCCCCAGCATTTT.